What follows are 19 T cell receptor beta chains derived from one specimen sequenced in a study of molecular identifiers for immune sequencing clone quantification. MiXCR, applied by TCRdb to the PCR reads, yields one record per CDR3 protein. The sample has roughly 630,000 distinct CDR3 sequences, about 25% seen once. The sequenced sample consisted of naive CD8+ T cells from blood, with Jurkat cell RNA spiked in. Indicated subset: FACS-sorted CD8+CD4-CCR7+CD45RA+ naive T cells. The receptor set was obtained from a human donor in good health. Some libraries in this study had Jurkat cell RNA spiked in.

This clonotype turned up a few times. Without the conserved terminal phenylalanine or tryptophan, this CDR3 likely stems from a read error. The genes are TRBV7-9 and TRBJ1-5, with TRBD1 as a possible D gene (5 bases). CDR3 length equals 15 residues. Germline-derived CDR1 and CDR2 are SEHNR and FQNEAQ (reference sequence). Trimming stripped 5 bases from V and 0 bases from J, with 11 bases between. The CDR3 bases are TGTGCCAGCAGCCGGGGGACGGGTAGCAATCAGCCCCAGCATCTT. This translates into CASSRGTGSNQPQHL.

The table lists this clonotype with many counts. This rearrangement joins TRBV14 to TRBJ1-2; 7 bases are a match to TRBD1. V trimming: 6 bases; J trimming: 0 bases; junction bases outside the gene matches: 7. The CDR3 covers 15 residues. CDR1 and CDR2 from the germline V gene are SGHDN and FVKESK. This CDR3 reads CASSFGTAANYGYTF. The CDR3 DNA reads as TGTGCCAGCAGTTTCGGGACAGCAGCTAACTATGGCTACACCTTC.

The sample holds a few counts of this clonotype. This rearrangement joins TRBV29-1 to TRBJ1-1; weak D call: TRBD1 (6 bases). This CDR3 is 16 amino acids long. CDR1 and CDR2 (germline): SQVTM, ANQGSEA. V gave up 6 bases and J gave up 1 base, with 21 bases separating them. The DNA for the CDR3 is TGCAGCGTGCGGGGGGTTGGGGACAACGGGAACACTGAAGCTTTCTTT. This codes for CSVRGVGDNGNTEAFF.

Comment on this clonotype: A much bigger clone sits one base away, suggesting this may be a read error. The chain carries TRBV5-3 and TRBJ2-3, with TRBD2 matching 14 bases. TRBV5-3 carries the ORF label, with uncertain function. The CDR3 is made up of 14 amino acids. For the CDR3, the DNA is TGTGCCAGCAGCTTGGGGACTAGCGGGGGTCCGCAGTATTTT. This gives the protein CASSLGTSGGPQYF.

This clonotype was recorded a few times. The gene calls are TRBV28 and TRBJ2-5; TRBD2 aligns across 14 bases. J was trimmed by 2 bases and V by 5 bases; bases with no gene match: 10. The CDR3 extends over 18 amino acids. Per germline, CDR1 MDHEN and CDR2 SYDVKM. The CDR3 DNA sequence: TGTGCCAGCAGTCTTCACCTGGGACTAGCGGGAGAGCAAGAGACCCAGTACTTC. Translation: CASSLHLGLAGEQETQYF.

This clonotype was recorded a few times. V and J are TRBV6-1 and TRBJ2-3, with no clear D. The CDR3 consists of 14 residues. V lost 6 bases and J 5 bases, leaving 15 bases between the germline ends. Germline V gene lookup returns CDR1 MNHNS and CDR2 SASEGT. CDR3 coding DNA: TGTGCCAGCAGCGTGATAATTATGGTAGATACGCAGTATTTT. It yields the protein CASSVIIMVDTQYF.

This clonotype has just a few counts. The chain has TRBV5-4 and TRBJ1-1; 9 nucleotides align to TRBD1. Germline V CDR1 and CDR2: SGHNT, YYREEE (reference sequence). Trimming took 4 bases from V and 3 from J; bases not matched to a gene: 7. This CDR3 is built from 15 residues. In DNA form, the CDR3 reads TGTGCCAGCAGCCCCCGGGACAGGGTTGACACTGAAGCTTTCTTT. Translating gives CASSPRDRVDTEAFF.

This clonotype was found a few times. The CDR3 DNA follows: TGTGCCAGCAGCTTGGCCCCCCATCCAGGGGGGCCAGCCGGGGAGCTGTTTTTT. This translates into CASSLAPHPGGPAGELFF. The chain couples TRBV5-5 to TRBJ2-2; D may be TRBD1 (7 bases). V lost 0 bases to trimming and J lost 6 bases, with 21 bases between them. The CDR3 loop spans 18 amino acids. CDR1 SGHKS and CDR2 YYEKEE come from the germline V gene (reference sequence).

The V gene is TRBV12-3 or TRBV12-4, the J gene TRBJ2-7; 9 nucleotides align to TRBD2. With V trimmed by 4 bases and J by 0 bases, 10 bases remained unmatched. The CDR3 length is 17 residues. DNA of the CDR3: TGTGCCAGCAGTTCAATTAGCGGGGGCCCCCTCTCCTACGAGCAGTACTTC. Translation gives CASSSISGGPLSYEQYF.

This clonotype came up many times. The genes are TRBV6-1 and TRBJ1-2; D unclear. Germline CDR1 and CDR2: MNHNS and SASEGT. This CDR3 comprises 15 residues. The V end was cut by 10 bases, the J end by 4 bases, with 22 bases between. The DNA of the CDR3 is TGTGCCACAAGAAAATCCCTGACGGAGTCCTATGGCTACACCTTC. As protein: CATRKSLTESYGYTF.

The genes are TRBV28 and TRBJ1-5; D may be TRBD1 (6 bases). CDR3 length: 16 amino acids. Germline V CDR1 and CDR2: MDHEN, SYDVKM. With 5 bases removed from V and 0 bases from J, the gap between germline ends came to 14 bases. DNA for the CDR3: TGTGCCAGCAGTCGGGGCCTGGGGGCTAGCAATCAGCCCCAGCATTTT. The encoded protein is CASSRGLGASNQPQHF.

This chain connects TRBV10-1 to TRBJ2-7, with D possibly being TRBD2 (5 bases). From germline, CDR1 is WNHNN and CDR2 SYGVQD (reference sequence). With 2 bases removed from V and 3 bases from J, the gap between germline ends came to 11 bases. This CDR3 contains 14 residues. The CDR3 is CASSEKAAGYEQYF. For the CDR3, the DNA is TGCGCCAGCAGTGAGAAAGCGGCTGGCTACGAGCAGTACTTC.

At least ten counts were recorded for this clonotype. The chain carries TRBV24-1 and TRBJ2-3; no firm D call. Trimming stripped 2 bases from V and 0 bases from J, with 23 bases between. The CDR3 is made up of 20 amino acids. Germline values: CDR1 KGHDR, CDR2 SFDVKD. DNA of the CDR3: TGTGCCACCAGTGATTCGGAGAGTATGGCGTGGGCCCTTAGCACAGATACGCAGTATTTT. Protein: CATSDSESMAWALSTDTQYF.

Concerning this clonotype: A read error is possible here, since a much larger clone lies one base away. The chain carries TRBV6-6 and TRBJ1-1; D is perhaps TRBD1 (6 bases). Germline CDR1 reads MNHNY; CDR2 reads SVGAGI (reference sequence). The CDR3 contains 15 residues. The ends were cut back, 5 bases at V and 4 bases at J, with 17 bases in the middle. The CDR3 DNA sequence: TGTGCCAGCAGTAGATCACGGGGGGCTGGCACTGAAGCTTTCTTT. Residues: CASSRSRGAGTEAFF.

The V and J genes are TRBV9 and TRBJ2-7; TRBD2 matches at 8 bases. J lost 2 bases, V lost 0 bases, and 4 bases had no gene match. The CDR3 runs 15 residues. Germline values: CDR1 SGDLS, CDR2 YYNGEE. Here the CDR3 DNA reads TGTGCCAGCAGCGTAGGGGTTAGCGGGGCCTACGAGCAGTACTTC. This gives the protein CASSVGVSGAYEQYF.

In its sample, this clonotype was seen many times. This chain joins TRBV19 and TRBJ1-5; D gene ambiguous. V was shortened by 9 bases and J by 0 bases, with 12 bases between the two germline ends. Germline V gene sequence: CDR1 LNHDA, CDR2 SQIVND (reference sequence). The CDR3 length is 14 residues. The CDR3 reads CASWGWGSNQPQHF. The CDR3 DNA reads TGTGCCAGCTGGGGTTGGGGTAGCAATCAGCCCCAGCATTTT.

This clonotype was seen repeatedly, ten times or more. V and J are TRBV6-2 or TRBV6-3 and TRBJ1-1; D perhaps matches TRBD1 (5 bases). V lost 6 bases and J 6 bases, leaving 8 bases between the germline ends. CDR3 size: 11 residues. Germline assignment: CDR1 MNHEY and CDR2 SVGEGT. The CDR3 DNA is TGTGCCAGCAGCAGGGTGGCTGAAGCTTTCTTT. It translates to CASSRVAEAFF.

V is TRBV20-1 and J is TRBJ1-2; D not resolved. The CDR3 spans 15 residues. CDR1 and CDR2 (germline): DFQATT, SNEGSKA (reference sequence). Trimming left V 1 base short and J 3 bases short, with 15 bases between. The CDR3 is CSARGRRNNYYGYTF. CDR3 in DNA: TGCAGTGCTAGAGGTCGCAGGAACAATTACTATGGCTACACCTTC.

This clonotype has only a few counts. The CDR3 reads CASSSPSGLQEPHSSYEQYF. The CDR3 nucleotides read TGTGCCAGCAGCTCTCCTTCGGGCTTACAGGAGCCACATAGCTCCTACGAGCAGTACTTC. The genes are TRBV7-9 and TRBJ2-7; possibly TRBD1 for D (5 bases). V lost 4 bases, J lost 0 bases, and 28 bases lay in between. The CDR3 is 20 residues long. Germline values: CDR1 SEHNR, CDR2 FQNEAQ (reference sequence).